The rows below give T cell receptor beta chains drawn from one sample of a study of blood T cells in healthy people across ages. TCRdb recomputed calls from the 5' RACE reads with MiXCR, one row per CDR3 protein. Seen here are 1.5 million to 2 million distinct CDR3 sequences, roughly 30% observed once, and the top ten hold 10% to 12%. The sequenced sample consisted of blood. The origin of the receptors is a woman aged 25 to 39 in good health. Both conserved end residues are part of each CDR3.

12,TRBJ2-7,TRBV28,CATHSLREEQYF
16,TRBJ1-2,TRBV11-2,CASSLFRDSPNYGYTF
14,TRBJ2-1,TRBV7-3,CASSFFGGENEQFF
12,TRBJ2-5,TRBV5-1,CASSGGQETQYF
15,TRBJ2-7,TRBV5-1,CASSPGQGAAYEQYF
16,TRBJ2-7,TRBV20-1,CSARPTLGLARDEQYF
14,TRBJ1-1,TRBV16,CASSQFRGGTEAFF
16,TRBJ2-4,TRBV12-3/TRBV12-4,CASSFRNSGRKNIQYF
14,TRBJ1-2,TRBV3-1,CASSRGGTDYGYTF
13,TRBJ2-1,TRBV29-1,CSVERPGYNEQFF
14,TRBJ2-7,TRBV20-1,CSAISRGISYEQYF
14,TRBJ2-7,TRBV20-1,CSARRGGIINEQYF
15,TRBJ1-6,TRBV10-2,CASSEQGNVYSPLHF
16,TRBJ2-3,TRBV20-1,CSTSLWLAGLTDTQYF
15,TRBJ2-5,TRBV20-1,CRGLSGRASRETQYF
15,TRBJ1-1,TRBV7-9,CASSLAVWQNTEAFF
16,TRBJ2-5,TRBV20-1,CSASSDPGVGRETQYF
16,TRBJ2-3,TRBV4-1,CASSQRGQIGSDTQYF
13,TRBJ2-6,TRBV29-1,CSVSEAQANVLTF
14,TRBJ1-2,TRBV20-1,CSARTLGQGHGYTF
15,TRBJ2-5,TRBV28,CASRLYRGLEETQYF
15,TRBJ2-7,TRBV20-1,CSARDGREGPYEQYF
11,TRBJ2-7,TRBV29-1,CSVEDSREQYF
13,TRBJ2-2,TRBV6-6,CASRVRGSGELFF
16,TRBJ2-1,TRBV4-1,CASSREIGDSYNEQFF
11,TRBJ2-5,TRBV29-1,CSVSGGETQYF
15,TRBJ2-2,TRBV10-3,CAAGVGGPLTGELFF
14,TRBJ2-4,TRBV2,CASGSELAKNIQYF
15,TRBJ2-5,TRBV9,CASSVGDSGAETQYF
12,TRBJ2-3,TRBV15,CATSRVEDTQYF
13,TRBJ2-7,TRBV5-1,CASSPFGQGEQYF
13,TRBJ2-3,TRBV20-1,CSAVTGGTDTQYF
14,TRBJ1-2,TRBV10-2,CASSEEGSDYGYTF
14,TRBJ2-7,TRBV7-9,CASSLGQGFEEQYF
14,TRBJ2-1,TRBV12-3/TRBV12-4,CASSSLLIDNEQFF
16,TRBJ2-5,TRBV9,CASSVARGHPQETQYF
13,TRBJ1-2,TRBV20-1,CSARGDGNYGYTF
17,TRBJ2-7,TRBV4-2,CASSQDVTGMVAYEQYF